This T cell receptor beta chain comes out of a study of blood T cell repertoires in COVID-19. On the study more broadly: Acute-phase and convalescent COVID-19 samples originated in the United States, Italy and Spain. Sources were T cells, B-cell-depleted T cells, or PBMCs; the material itself was cDNA or gDNA.

V dropped 5 bases and J dropped 3 bases, with 13 bases sitting between them. CDR3 length equals 15 residues. Germline-derived CDR1 and CDR2 are MNHEY and SMNVEV (reference sequence). Original methodology: Researchers report that nucleated cell counts were estimated from reference gene primer amplification. The table came from immunoSEQ multiplex PCR; TCRdb's copy has only in-frame clones and leaves some out. That table furnishes V, J and clone size, whereas the DNA furnished D and trimming. The sample shows about 76,000 clones, 90% of them seen only once. The sequenced sample consisted of peripheral blood. The receptor's source is a human donor in a cohort sampled during active COVID-19. This rearrangement joins TRBV27 to TRBJ2-2; D might be TRBD1 (5 bases). CDR3 sequence (DNA): TGTGCCAGCAGTCTGACAGAAGAACACACCGGGGAGCTGTTTTTT. Its translation is CASSLTEEHTGELFF.